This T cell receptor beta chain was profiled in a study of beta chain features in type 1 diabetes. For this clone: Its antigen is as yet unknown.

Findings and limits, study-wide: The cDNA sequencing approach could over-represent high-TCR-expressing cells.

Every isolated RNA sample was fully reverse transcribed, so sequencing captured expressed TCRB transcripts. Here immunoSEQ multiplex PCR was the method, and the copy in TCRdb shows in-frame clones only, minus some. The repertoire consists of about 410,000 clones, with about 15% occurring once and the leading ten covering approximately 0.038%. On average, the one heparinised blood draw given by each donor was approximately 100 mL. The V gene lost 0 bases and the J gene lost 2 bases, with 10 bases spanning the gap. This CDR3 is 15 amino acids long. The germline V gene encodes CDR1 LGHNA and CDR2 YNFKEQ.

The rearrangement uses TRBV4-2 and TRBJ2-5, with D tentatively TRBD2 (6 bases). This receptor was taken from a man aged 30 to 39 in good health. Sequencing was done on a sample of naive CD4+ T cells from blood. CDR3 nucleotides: TGTGCCAGCAGCCAAGAACTAGCTCTTCAAGAGACCCAGTACTTC. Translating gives CASSQELALQETQYF.